One sample yielded the 10 T cell receptor beta chains listed below, sequenced in a study of blood T cell repertoires in COVID-19. TCRdb keeps only in-frame clones here, not all; method: immunoSEQ multiplex PCR. The table lists tens of thousands of clones, 90% of them singletons. Sequencing was done on a sample of peripheral blood. Receptor source: a man in his 60s with acute or convalescent COVID-19.

The chain carries TRBV9 and TRBJ1-5; D call uncertain. CDR1 and CDR2 (germline): SGDLS, YYNGEE. V was shortened by 0 bases and J by 0 bases, with 7 bases between the two germline ends. This CDR3 has 15 amino acids. CDR3 protein: CASSVDSYSNQPQHF. In DNA form, the CDR3 reads TGTGCCAGCAGCGTAGACAGCTATAGCAATCAGCCCCAGCATTTT. Full variable domain (outside the CDR3, taken from reference TRBV9 and TRBJ1-5): DSGVTQTPKHLITATGQRVTLRCSPRSGDLSVYWYQQSLDQGLQFLIQYYNGEERAKGNILERFSAQQFPDLHSELNLSSLELGDSALYFCASSVDSYSNQPQHFGDGTRLSIL.

The rearrangement joins TRBV3-1 (or the pseudogene TRBV3-2) to TRBJ1-2, with D perhaps matching TRBD1 (5 bases). Trimming took 1 base from V and 5 from J, leaving 20 bases between them. CDR1 LGHDT and CDR2 YNNKEL come from the germline V gene (reference sequence). The CDR3 is 17 residues long. This CDR3 reads CASSQVLGGGVGYGYTF. The CDR3 region has the DNA TGTGCCAGCAGCCAAGTTTTGGGCGGGGGGGTAGGATATGGCTACACCTTC.

The chain has TRBV2 and TRBJ1-6; tentative D call: TRBD1 (5 bases). Trimming cost V 8 bases and J 10 bases, with 15 bases left between them. CDR1 and CDR2 from the germline V gene are SNHLY and FYNNEI. CDR3 size: 13 residues. The CDR3 coding sequence is TGTGCCAGCGAACCGGGACTCGAATCACCCCTCCACTTT. Protein sequence: CASEPGLESPLHF.

J is TRBJ1-5 and V is TRBV30; TRBD1 aligns across 8 bases. V lost 2 bases to trimming and J lost 7 bases; unmatched junction nucleotides: 4. The germline V gene encodes CDR1 GTSNPN and CDR2 SVGIG (reference sequence). There are 13 residues in the CDR3. The CDR3 DNA reads as TGTGCCTGGAGTTTGGACAGGGACCAGCCCCAGCATTTT. Protein: CAWSLDRDQPQHF.

J is TRBJ1-5 and V is TRBV2, with 9 nucleotides matching TRBD1. This CDR3 is 16 amino acids long. The germline gives CDR1 SNHLY, CDR2 FYNNEI. J was trimmed by 4 bases and V by 1 base; bases with no gene match: 5. The CDR3 sequence: CASSEDRQGGNQPQHF. As DNA, the CDR3 is TGTGCCAGCAGTGAAGATAGACAGGGGGGAAATCAGCCCCAGCATTTT.

The chain employs TRBV7-6 and TRBJ1-3, with D maybe TRBD1 (6 bases). V shed 9 bases and J shed 3 bases, with 15 bases lying between them. The CDR3 has 14 residues. The germline V gene has CDR1 SGHVS and CDR2 FNYEAQ. Here the CDR3 reads CASKQGGVGNTIYF. In DNA form, the CDR3 reads TGTGCCAGTAAACAGGGAGGGGTTGGAAACACCATATATTTT.

V and J are TRBV27 and TRBJ1-1; possibly TRBD1 for D (6 bases). Germline V gives CDR1 MNHEY, CDR2 SMNVEV (reference sequence). The CDR3 length is 15 residues. The germline V and J ends were trimmed by 7 bases and 0 bases, with 15 bases remaining between them. The CDR3 DNA sequence: TGTGCCAGCAAGGGGGAGACAAATATGAACACTGAAGCTTTCTTT. Its translation: CASKGETNMNTEAFF.

This clone was detected only a few times. The chain uses TRBV6-6 and TRBJ2-1; the match to TRBD2 covers 13 bases. The V gene's germline CDR1 is MNHNY and CDR2 SVGAGI (reference sequence). V was clipped by 7 bases and J by 7 bases; unmatched bases: 7. This CDR3 spans 15 amino acids. The CDR3 here is CASTLTSGGGNEQFF. The CDR3 DNA follows: TGTGCCAGCACTCTTACTAGCGGGGGGGGTAATGAGCAGTTCTTC.

The CDR3 DNA reads as TGTGCCAGCAGTGAAGCGCCAGGGTTTAATTCACCCCTCCACTTT. This translates into CASSEAPGFNSPLHF. This chain connects TRBV6-1 to TRBJ1-6, with D perhaps matching TRBD1 (5 bases). The CDR3 contains 15 residues. Germline V gene data show CDR1 as MNHNS and CDR2 as SASEGT. V was cut by 0 bases and J by 6 bases, with 9 bases left in between.

V usage is TRBV5-6 and J usage is TRBJ1-2; maybe TRBD1 (5 bases). Per germline, CDR1 SGHDT and CDR2 YYEEEE. The V and J ends lost 4 bases and 5 bases respectively, with 15 bases between them. The CDR3 consists of 14 residues. The CDR3 sequence is CASSLDTGQYGYTF. CDR3 nucleotide sequence: TGTGCCAGCAGCCTAGACACAGGACAATATGGCTACACCTTC.